The 28 T cell receptor beta chains below all came from one sample that was sequenced in a study of graft-versus-host responses after intestinal transplantation. Their cognate antigens are unknown. Sequenced by immunoSEQ multiplex PCR; TCRdb stores in-frame clones only, minus some. In the table there are about 47,000 clones, roughly 95% of which are singletons. The sequencing used unstimulated CD8+ T cells sorted from spleen or lymph node cells, collected before transplant. These receptors all come from a human donor who was the organ donor for an intestinal transplant.

The chain carries TRBV9 and TRBJ1-1, with 10 bases identical to TRBD1. This CDR3 contains 15 residues. Trimming cost V 3 bases and J 2 bases; bases outside gene matches: 4. Germline V gives CDR1 SGDLS, CDR2 YYNGEE. The CDR3 sequence: CASSGGQGPNTEAFF. The CDR3 DNA is TGTGCCAGCAGCGGGGGACAGGGGCCCAACACTGAAGCTTTCTTT.

CDR3 region: CASSLSGGPRYNEQFF. The CDR3 nucleotides read TGTGCCAGCAGTTTATCTGGGGGGCCCCGCTACAATGAGCAGTTCTTC. This chain links TRBV27 with TRBJ2-1; D could derive from TRBD1 or TRBD2 (6 bases each). The V gene lost 0 bases and the J gene lost 3 bases, with 12 bases spanning the gap. The CDR3 spans 16 residues. Germline-derived CDR1 and CDR2 are MNHEY and SMNVEV (reference sequence).

This chain uses TRBV13 with TRBJ1-2; D gene unclear. The CDR3 contains 16 residues. CDR1 and CDR2 (germline): PRHDT, FYEKMQ (reference sequence). V was cut by 2 bases and J by 4 bases, with 17 bases left in between. The CDR3 is CASSLRTVSSFYGYTF. CDR3 nucleotides: TGTGCCAGCAGCTTAAGGACGGTCTCCTCATTCTATGGCTACACCTTC.

The chain couples TRBV27 to TRBJ2-2, with D tentatively TRBD2 (7 bases). Germline-derived CDR1 and CDR2 are MNHEY and SMNVEV (reference sequence). V gave up 10 bases and J gave up 3 bases, with 21 bases separating them. The CDR3 runs to 16 residues. The CDR3 region is CATKLLGGAYTGELFF. CDR3 sequence (DNA): TGTGCCACCAAACTCCTTGGGGGGGCTTACACCGGGGAGCTGTTTTTT.

The chain recombines TRBV6-5 with TRBJ1-1; D not resolved. This CDR3 contains 16 residues. The V end was cut by 0 bases, the J end by 4 bases, with 15 bases between. Germline assignment: CDR1 MNHEY and CDR2 SVGAGI. Written as DNA, the CDR3 is TGTGCCAGCAGTTACTCGGATGTGGGTCCCGTCACTGAAGCTTTCTTT. This codes for CASSYSDVGPVTEAFF.

The V gene is TRBV19, the J gene TRBJ2-7; D is possibly TRBD2 (6 bases). From germline, CDR1 is LNHDA and CDR2 SQIVND (reference sequence). The CDR3 extends over 15 amino acids. V was shortened by 7 bases and J by 2 bases, with 18 bases between the two germline ends. The CDR3 reads CASMERDSPPYEQYF. Written as DNA, the CDR3 is TGTGCCAGTATGGAACGGGACTCTCCTCCCTACGAGCAGTACTTC.

The V and J genes are TRBV28 and TRBJ1-6, with a tentative D call TRBD1 (6 bases). The CDR3 runs 16 residues. The germline V gene has CDR1 MDHEN and CDR2 SYDVKM. V lost 7 bases and J lost 0, with 13 bases in between. The CDR3 DNA is TGTGCCAGCAAGAGGGGGGAGAGCTCCTATAATTCACCCCTCCACTTT. Amino acid sequence: CASKRGESSYNSPLHF.

The CDR3 DNA reads TGCGCCAGCAGCCAGGGTCGGCTGGGGGATGGAGCTCAGCCCCAGCATTTT. Encoded protein: CASSQGRLGDGAQPQHF. V and J are TRBV4-1 and TRBJ1-5; D is perhaps TRBD1 (5 bases). This CDR3 spans 17 amino acids. The germline gives CDR1 MGHRA, CDR2 YSYEKL. Deletions cut 3 bases from V and 6 bases from J, with 21 bases between.

The chain combines TRBV27 with TRBJ1-2; no reliable D call. The CDR3 totals 14 residues. V lost 3 bases and J lost 2, with 10 bases in between. Germline loops: CDR1 MNHEY, CDR2 SMNVEV (reference sequence). In DNA form, the CDR3 reads TGTGCCAGCAGTTTTCAGGCTACCAACTATGGCTACACCTTC. Its translation: CASSFQATNYGYTF.

This clone was observed a single time. The V call is TRBV12-5, the J call TRBJ2-1; the match to TRBD1 covers 10 bases. The junction had 5 bases not matched to a gene; V was cut back by 6 bases and J by 3 bases. Germline V gene lookup returns CDR1 LGHNT and CDR2 FRNRAP. The CDR3 length is 15 residues. CDR3 residues: CASGPGTGDYNEQFF. The CDR3 DNA sequence: TGTGCTAGTGGACCCGGGACAGGGGACTACAATGAGCAGTTCTTC. Full variable domain (remainder filled in from reference TRBV12-5 and TRBJ2-1): DARVTQTPRHKVTEMGQEVTMRCQPILGHNTVFWYRQTMMQGLELLAYFRNRAPLDDSGMPKDRFSAEMPDATLATLKIQPSEPRDSAVYFCASGPGTGDYNEQFFGPGTRLTVL.

This chain joins TRBV11-2 and TRBJ2-7, with 9 positions matching TRBD1. V shed 4 bases and J 2 bases; nucleotides not matched to a gene: 6. Germline values: CDR1 SGHAT, CDR2 FQNNGV. The CDR3 runs to 15 residues. CDR3 in amino acids: CASSSGTGLTYEQYF. In DNA, the CDR3 is TGTGCCAGCAGCTCCGGGACAGGGTTGACCTACGAGCAGTACTTC.

The rearrangement joins TRBV27 to TRBJ2-7, with D uncertain. V lost 2 bases and J 3 bases, leaving 8 bases between the germline ends. CDR3 length equals 13 residues. Germline assignment: CDR1 MNHEY and CDR2 SMNVEV (reference sequence). CDR3: CASSLGRNYEQYF. DNA for the CDR3: TGTGCCAGCAGTTTAGGACGGAACTACGAGCAGTACTTC.

As for this clone: This sample includes further DNA sequences coding for the same CDR3. The V and J genes are TRBV19 and TRBJ1-1; no clear D. The ends were cut back, 1 base at V and 1 base at J, with 4 bases in the middle. The CDR3 sequence is 13 residues long. Germline values: CDR1 LNHDA, CDR2 SQIVND (reference sequence). The CDR3 here is CASSIGQNTEAFF. CDR3 sequence (DNA): TGTGCCAGTAGTATAGGACAGAACACTGAAGCTTTCTTT.

This chain uses TRBV6-1 with TRBJ1-1; TRBD1 aligns across 9 bases. The CDR3 is 15 amino acids. Germline lookup yields CDR1 MNHNS and CDR2 SASEGT. V lost 3 bases and J lost 1; bases outside the gene matches: 3. CDR3 nucleotide sequence: TGTGCCAGCAGTGAGGGGGGACAGGGGAACACTGAAGCTTTCTTT. This encodes CASSEGGQGNTEAFF.

V gene TRBV19 combines with J gene TRBJ1-6; D might be TRBD1 (6 bases). The CDR3 is made up of 14 amino acids. The V end lost 7 bases, the J end lost 9 bases, and 16 bases lay between the germline ends. Germline CDR1 LNHDA, CDR2 SQIVND (reference sequence). The CDR3 DNA sequence: TGTGCCAGTAAACTCGGGACAACCGGTTCACCCCTCCACTTT. This codes for CASKLGTTGSPLHF.

V gene TRBV11-2 combines with J gene TRBJ2-7, with 7 bases lining up with TRBD2. CDR3 size: 15 residues. V shed 5 bases, J shed 5 bases, and the junction held 12 bases outside the gene matches. The V gene's germline CDR1 is SGHAT and CDR2 FQNNGV. CDR3: CASSDLAEKKDEQYF. CDR3 coding DNA: TGTGCCAGCAGCGATCTAGCGGAAAAGAAAGACGAGCAGTACTTC. The whole variable domain, remainder taken from reference TRBV11-2 and TRBJ2-7, is EAGVAQSPRYKIIEKRQSVAFWCNPISGHATLYWYQQILGQGPKLLIQFQNNGVVDDSQLPKDRFSAERLKGVDSTLKIQPAKLEDSAVYLCASSDLAEKKDEQYFGPGTRLTVT.

This chain joins TRBV7-6 and TRBJ2-1; 11 positions match TRBD2. The CDR3 is 16 amino acids. V lost 5 bases and J lost 9; bases outside the gene matches: 12. CDR1 SGHVS and CDR2 FNYEAQ come from the germline V gene. The CDR3 coding sequence is TGTGCCAGCAGCCCCTCGGGTAGCGGGGGGGCCGGTGAGCAGTTCTTC. This translates into CASSPSGSGGAGEQFF.

This rearrangement joins TRBV27 to TRBJ1-4; TRBD1 aligns across 9 bases. Germline V CDR1 and CDR2: MNHEY, SMNVEV (reference sequence). V trimming: 2 bases; J trimming: 4 bases; junction bases outside the gene matches: 8. This CDR3 contains 17 residues. The CDR3 DNA reads as TGTGCCAGCAGTTTAACTCTCTGGACAGGGGTTAATGAAAAACTGTTTTTT. It yields the protein CASSLTLWTGVNEKLFF. The whole variable domain, filled in from reference TRBV27 and TRBJ1-4, reads EAQVTQNPRYLITVTGKKLTVTCSQNMNHEYMSWYRQDPGLGLRQIYYSMNVEVTDKGDVPEGYKVSRKEKRNFPLILESPSPNQTSLYFCASSLTLWTGVNEKLFFGSGTQLSVL.

The chain links TRBV28 to TRBJ1-1, with TRBD1 matching over 12 bases. Germline CDR1 is MDHEN and CDR2 is SYDVKM. The CDR3 runs 17 residues. V lost 4 bases, J lost 0 bases, and 6 bases stayed unmatched. CDR3 region: CASSSGTGGTMNTEAFF. CDR3 sequence (DNA): TGTGCCAGCAGTTCCGGGACAGGGGGCACGATGAACACTGAAGCTTTCTTT.

The chain carries TRBV27 and TRBJ2-7; TRBD1 agrees at 9 bases. Germline V gene sequence: CDR1 MNHEY, CDR2 SMNVEV (reference sequence). The CDR3 runs to 15 residues. V was clipped by 2 bases and J by 5 bases; unmatched bases: 7. This CDR3 is CASSLIGTGFNEQYF. As DNA, the CDR3 is TGTGCCAGCAGTTTAATCGGGACAGGGTTCAACGAGCAGTACTTC.

The rearrangement joins TRBV5-1 to TRBJ2-3; TRBD2 matches at 10 bases. In germline, CDR1 is SGHRS, CDR2 YFSETQ. CDR3 length: 16 residues. The trim removed 0 bases at V and 2 bases at J, leaving 3 bases unmatched. The DNA of the CDR3 is TGCGCCAGCAGCTTGGGTCTAGCGGGGGACACAGATACGCAGTATTTT. Translation gives CASSLGLAGDTDTQYF.

The chain employs TRBV5-4 and TRBJ1-1; D not resolved. V shed 2 bases and J shed 2 bases, with 1 base lying between them. The CDR3 sequence is 11 residues long. Germline CDR1 is SGHNT and CDR2 is YYREEE (reference sequence). The CDR3 loop is CASSLNTEAFF. The CDR3 DNA is TGTGCCAGCAGCTTAAACACTGAAGCTTTCTTT.

This chain uses TRBV28 with TRBJ1-5, with D tentatively TRBD1 (5 bases). Looked up from germline, CDR1 is MDHEN and CDR2 is SYDVKM. V was shortened by 5 bases and J by 5 bases, with 16 bases between the two germline ends. This CDR3 has 15 residues. The CDR3 DNA reads TGTGCCAGCAGTCACCCGCGGGGGGTGGATCAGCCCCAGCATTTT. Translating gives CASSHPRGVDQPQHF.

The chain links TRBV9 to TRBJ2-7, with TRBD1 matching 8 bases. CDR3 size: 15 residues. Germline trimming cut 0 bases from V and 3 bases from J; bases unmatched to any gene: 5. CDR1 SGDLS and CDR2 YYNGEE come from the germline V gene. The CDR3 DNA sequence: TGTGCCAGCAGCGTAGAGACAGGGGAGGTCTACGAGCAGTACTTC. Its protein product is CASSVETGEVYEQYF.

V and J are TRBV28 and TRBJ1-6; possible D gene TRBD1, 6 bases. The CDR3 has 17 amino acids. Germline V gene sequence: CDR1 MDHEN, CDR2 SYDVKM. V gave up 1 base and J gave up 0 bases, with 10 bases separating them. CDR3 bases: TGTGCCAGCAGTTTATCTGGACAGAGCTCCTATAATTCACCCCTCCACTTT. This codes for CASSLSGQSSYNSPLHF.

The chain employs TRBV7-9 and TRBJ1-4; the D gene is possibly TRBD1 (6 bases). The ends were cut back, 5 bases at V and 7 bases at J, with 17 bases in the middle. Per germline, CDR1 SEHNR and CDR2 FQNEAQ (reference sequence). This CDR3 has 15 residues. As DNA, the CDR3 is TGTGCCAGCAGCCCGTGGACAGAAATGGGTGAAAAACTGTTTTTT. It encodes CASSPWTEMGEKLFF.

The chain combines TRBV5-1 with TRBJ1-1; D is undetermined. Germline CDR1 SGHRS, CDR2 YFSETQ. The length of the CDR3 is 14 residues. V dropped 2 bases and J dropped 1 base, with 9 bases sitting between them. In nucleotides, the CDR3 is TGCGCCAGCAGCTTAGGACTCTCGAACACTGAAGCTTTCTTT. Translation gives CASSLGLSNTEAFF.

Written as DNA, the CDR3 is TGTGCAGTGGCCGGAGACTCCTACGAGCAGTACTTC. Residues: CAVAGDSYEQYF. This chain links TRBV28 with TRBJ2-7; D unclear. Germline V gene lookup returns CDR1 MDHEN and CDR2 SYDVKM. This CDR3 comprises 12 residues.